One and the same sample provided the 24 T cell receptor beta chains below, sequenced in a study of cytomegalovirus exposure and HLA in healthy donors (dated by TCRdb to 2016 to 2017). The library was generated by the immunoSEQ multiplex PCR assay. A mixture of 60 forward primers for TCR Vbeta segments and 13 reverse primers for TCR Jbeta segments was used in the multiplex PCR. TCRdb provides this immuneACCESS table in a form limited to in-frame rearrangements. Some clones are lacking; in checked studies, under half of them reflect an unresolved V gene, and why the rest are absent is not known. A total of under 150,000 clones appear in this sample, 79% of them only once. About 0.91% of the sample rests with the top ten. What was sequenced was PBMCs. Every receptor here comes from a man younger than 35 in good health and CMV-seronegative.

This clone was observed once. The chain couples TRBV19 to TRBJ2-7; TRBD2 is a possible D gene (6 bases). Trimming took off 5 bases at V and 1 base at J, with 12 bases between the two ends. The CDR3 is made up of 14 amino acids. Germline CDR1 LNHDA, CDR2 SQIVND (reference sequence). This chain's CDR3 is CASSGGTGSYEQYF. The CDR3 DNA is TGTGCCAGTAGTGGCGGGACGGGTTCCTACGAGCAGTACTTC.

For this clone: Other DNA sequences in the same sample also yield this CDR3. This chain joins TRBV5-1 and TRBJ1-2; D gene ambiguous. With 0 bases removed from V and 3 bases from J, the gap between germline ends came to 6 bases. The CDR3 contains 13 residues. The V gene's germline CDR1 is SGHRS and CDR2 YFSETQ. CDR3 sequence (DNA): TGCGCCAGCAGCTTGGAGCCATACTATGGCTACACCTTC. Amino acids: CASSLEPYYGYTF.

This clone was counted once. This chain uses TRBV5-4 with TRBJ2-7; 12 bases agree with TRBD1. CDR1 is SGHNT, CDR2 YYREEE, per germline (reference sequence). This CDR3 has 15 residues. V lost 4 bases to trimming and J lost 3 bases; unmatched junction nucleotides: 5. The CDR3 coding sequence is TGTGCCAGCAGCCAGGGGACAGGGGGCTTCTACGAGCAGTACTTC. It translates to CASSQGTGGFYEQYF.

This chain connects TRBV9 to TRBJ2-1, with D unclear. The germline V gene encodes CDR1 SGDLS and CDR2 YYNGEE. V lost 2 bases to trimming and J lost 5 bases, with 17 bases between them. The CDR3 length is 16 residues. CDR3 nucleotide sequence: TGTGCCAGCAGCGTCGAAGCCCACTTGAGAGACAATGAGCAGTTCTTC. Amino acid sequence: CASSVEAHLRDNEQFF.

Worth noting for this clone: A read error may account for a junction end that differs from germline. The chain has TRBV7-9 and TRBJ1-2; tentatively, D is TRBD1 (6 bases). CDR3 length: 14 residues. The germline V gene has CDR1 SEHNR and CDR2 FQNEAQ (reference sequence). CDR3 sequence (DNA): TGTTCCAGCAGCTTAATTTCCTTCACAGGGGGCTACACCTTC. Translation gives CSSSLISFTGGYTF.

The chain employs TRBV7-6 and TRBJ2-7; 8 nucleotides align to TRBD1. The CDR3 spans 15 residues. In germline, CDR1 is SGHVS, CDR2 FNYEAQ. The V and J ends lost 6 bases and 0 bases, in that order; junction bases with no gene match: 7. The CDR3 loop reads CASRSGTGGSYEQYF. The CDR3 DNA follows: TGTGCCAGCAGATCCGGCACAGGGGGCTCCTACGAGCAGTACTTC.

The genes are TRBV5-1 and TRBJ2-1; TRBD1 aligns across 11 bases. J gave up 5 bases and V 5 bases, and 6 bases lay outside the gene matches. This CDR3 is 15 amino acids long. Per germline, CDR1 SGHRS and CDR2 YFSETQ. The CDR3 DNA reads TGCGCCAGCAGAAACGGACAGGGGGCTCACAATGAGCAGTTCTTC. It yields the protein CASRNGQGAHNEQFF.

Only one count was recorded for this clone. The chain recombines TRBV7-6 with TRBJ2-4, with D perhaps matching TRBD1 (6 bases). V lost 4 bases, J lost 3 bases, and 16 bases lay in between. The germline CDR1 and CDR2 sequences are SGHVS and FNYEAQ. There are 16 residues in the CDR3. The CDR3 DNA is TGTGCCAGCAGCTCCCAACAGGGTTGGGGCAAAAACATTCAGTACTTC. It translates to CASSSQQGWGKNIQYF.

The V gene is TRBV18, the J gene TRBJ2-2, with D possibly matching TRBD1 (5 bases). Germline V gene sequence: CDR1 KGHSH, CDR2 LQKENI. Trimming removed 6 bases at V and 6 bases at J, with 17 bases between. This CDR3 contains 15 residues. CDR3 in amino acids: CASSTNFRVPGELFF. CDR3 sequence (DNA): TGTGCCAGCTCTACAAATTTCAGGGTCCCCGGGGAGCTGTTTTTT.

In its sample, this clone was seen a few times. The chain joins TRBV5-1 to TRBJ1-4; 11 bases fit TRBD1. Germline CDR1 is SGHRS and CDR2 is YFSETQ. The CDR3 runs 17 residues. Trimming cost V 4 bases and J 0 bases; bases outside gene matches: 5. For the CDR3, the DNA is TGCGCCAGCAGCCCCGGACAGGGGGCTGCAACTAATGAAAAACTGTTTTTT. Protein: CASSPGQGAATNEKLFF.

The chain uses TRBV2 and TRBJ2-5; a possible D gene is TRBD2 (5 bases). In germline, CDR1 is SNHLY, CDR2 FYNNEI. The ends were cut back, 3 bases at V and 5 bases at J, with 10 bases in the middle. The CDR3 has 13 residues. CDR3 bases: TGTGCCAGCAGTGATAGCGCGGCGGAGACCCAGTACTTC. Protein sequence: CASSDSAAETQYF.

This clone was seen a few times. The chain couples TRBV4-1 to TRBJ2-5, with TRBD1 identical over 7 bases. V was clipped by 1 base and J by 5 bases; unmatched bases: 13. This CDR3 is 17 amino acids long. Germline V CDR1 and CDR2: MGHRA, YSYEKL. The CDR3 region has the DNA TGCGCCAGCAGCCAAGGCGGGTGGGTAGGGGGCAGGGAGACCCAGTACTTC. Residues: CASSQGGWVGGRETQYF.

This rearrangement joins TRBV14 to TRBJ1-2; D not resolved. The CDR3 is made up of 14 amino acids. The V and J ends lost 2 bases and 6 bases respectively, with 13 bases between them. In germline, CDR1 is SGHDN, CDR2 FVKESK. CDR3 sequence (DNA): TGTGCCAGCAGCCAAACAGTGGGAGTTCATGGCTACACCTTC. It yields the protein CASSQTVGVHGYTF.

The rearrangement links TRBV2 to TRBJ2-5; TRBD1 matches at 8 bases. The better agreement between TRBJ2-7 and the DNA end casts doubt on the J call. The CDR3 is 13 amino acids. Germline loops: CDR1 SNHLY, CDR2 FYNNEI. The CDR3 DNA reads TGTGCCAGCAGCGGACAGGGACGATACGAGCAGTACTTC. Amino acid sequence: CASSGQGRYEQYF.

The chain employs TRBV4-3 and TRBJ1-1; 7 bases are shared with TRBD1. The CDR3 loop spans 17 amino acids. CDR1 is LGHNA and CDR2 is YSLEER in the germline V gene. After removal of 0 bases from V and 0 bases from J, the junction contained 7 bases not matched to a gene. This CDR3 reads CASSQDLRTGMNTEAFF. CDR3 coding DNA: TGCGCCAGCAGCCAAGATCTAAGGACAGGCATGAACACTGAAGCTTTCTTT.

The chain recombines TRBV7-9 with TRBJ1-2; unclear D gene. The V gene's germline CDR1 is SEHNR and CDR2 FQNEAQ (reference sequence). CDR3 length: 15 residues. Trimming pared 1 base from V and 0 bases from J, leaving 9 bases between. The DNA for the CDR3 is TGTGCCAGCAGCTTAGGACACCTGGCTAACTATGGCTACACCTTC. As protein: CASSLGHLANYGYTF.

As DNA, the CDR3 is TGCGCCAGCAGGTCGGACTCAACCTCCTATAATTCACCCCTCCACTTT. It yields the protein CASRSDSTSYNSPLHF. The V call is TRBV4-3, the J call TRBJ1-6; D gene ambiguous. Trimming removed 6 bases from V and 0 bases from J, with 12 bases in between. The CDR3 has 16 amino acids. From germline, CDR1 is LGHNA and CDR2 YSLEER.

The V gene is TRBV29-1, the J gene TRBJ2-1, with D possibly matching TRBD2 (6 bases). The CDR3 runs to 13 residues. Germline CDR1 is SQVTM and CDR2 is ANQGSEA. CDR3 amino acids: CRAGTQYVNEQFF. In nucleotides, the CDR3 is TGCAGGGCGGGGACTCAGTACGTCAATGAGCAGTTCTTC.

This chain uses TRBV4-3 with TRBJ1-2; tentatively, D is TRBD1 (5 bases). Germline V gene data show CDR1 as LGHNA and CDR2 as YSLEER. Trimming pared 1 base from V and 1 base from J, leaving 10 bases between. CDR3 size: 15 residues. The CDR3 coding sequence is TGCGCCAGCAGCCAAGGACAGTTAAATAACTATGGCTACACCTTC. Translating gives CASSQGQLNNYGYTF.

With regard to this clone: The CDR3 carries no conserved terminal phenylalanine or tryptophan, so it likely arises from a read error. The chain uses TRBV7-8 and TRBJ1-1; weak D call: TRBD1 (5 bases). Germline CDR1 and CDR2: SGHVS and FQNEAQ. Trimming left V 5 bases short and J 4 bases short, with 17 bases between. The CDR3 is made up of 15 amino acids. In nucleotides, the CDR3 is TGTGCCAGCAGCGCTTTAAGGGGAGGTGTCACTGAAGCTTTCCTT. It codes for CASSALRGGVTEAFL.

This clone was seen a handful of times. The V gene is TRBV25-1, the J gene TRBJ1-1; maybe TRBD1 (6 bases). Germline lookup yields CDR1 MGHDK and CDR2 SYGVNS. The CDR3 runs to 11 residues. V was trimmed by 8 bases and J by 11 bases, leaving 15 bases between them. The CDR3 sequence is CASADRKGAFF. CDR3 sequence (DNA): TGTGCCAGCGCCGACAGGAAGGGTGCTTTCTTT.

There are a few counts of this clone. The genes are TRBV6-5 and TRBJ2-3; perhaps TRBD2 as D (5 bases). CDR3 size: 13 residues. Germline CDR1 and CDR2: MNHEY and SVGAGI. V was shortened by 8 bases and J by 2 bases, with 11 bases between the two germline ends. CDR3 residues: CASLDSITDTQYF. CDR3 coding DNA: TGTGCCAGCTTGGACTCTATCACAGATACGCAGTATTTT.

The chain employs TRBV7-8 and TRBJ2-2, with D unclear. Looked up from germline, CDR1 is SGHVS and CDR2 is FQNEAQ. With 4 bases removed from V and 6 bases from J, the gap between germline ends came to 12 bases. This CDR3 has 14 residues. CDR3 nucleotide sequence: TGTGCCAGCAGCTCCCTCATTGGCTCCGGGGAGCTGTTTTTT. Translated, it gives CASSSLIGSGELFF.

With respect to this clone: The junction does not match germline at one end; this may be a read error. This chain uses TRBV7-9 with TRBJ1-2, with no clear D. The CDR3 is made up of 12 amino acids. Germline CDR1 SEHNR, CDR2 FQNEAQ (reference sequence). The CDR3 DNA is TGTTCCAGCAGCTTTTCAAGAGATGGCTACACCTTC. It encodes CSSSFSRDGYTF.